These T cell receptor beta chains were read from a single sample in a study of T cells in Graves' hyperthyroidism and ophthalmopathy. TCRdb redid the calling of the multiplex PCR reads with MiXCR, one entry per CDR3 protein. The data hold some 460,000 distinct CDR3 sequences, with 15% to 18% observed a single time. What was sequenced was blood. All receptors derive from a woman between 18 and 29 years old with Graves' hyperthyroidism. The CDR3 runs from the conserved cysteine through the conserved F or W. D genes are given only for firm matches. A clone size is listed for some rows: how often the clone was seen (once, few, many), or a class if it is expanded.

v_gene,abundance,j_gene,d_gene,CDR3nt,CDR3aa
TRBV20-1,many,TRBJ2-1,TRBD2,TGCAGTGCTAGAGCCTCAAGCGGGAGCTCCTACAATGAGCAGTTCTTC,CSARASSGSSYNEQFF
TRBV28,many,TRBJ1-1,NA,TGTGCCAGCAGTTTACCCCAGGGGACAACTGAAGCTTTCTTT,CASSLPQGTTEAFF
TRBV15,NA,TRBJ1-2,NA,TGTGCCACCAGCCCTACAGGGCCCCTCTATGGCTACACCTTC,CATSPTGPLYGYTF
TRBV15,many,TRBJ1-5,NA,TGTGCCACCAGCAGACATCGATGGGGTGTCAGCAATCAGCCCCAGCATTTT,CATSRHRWGVSNQPQHF
TRBV27,NA,TRBJ2-1,NA,TGTGCCAGCAGTCCGCCCTCTTGGACTAGGGGGGTAAATGAGCAGTTCTTC,CASSPPSWTRGVNEQFF
TRBV11-2,many,TRBJ2-7,TRBD2,TGTGCCAGCAGCCGGGAGGGGTCTACCGTGGGGGTGGAGCAGTACTTC,CASSREGSTVGVEQYF
TRBV11-3,NA,TRBJ2-3,NA,TGTGCCAGCAGCTTGGGGGACAAAGGGGCGGAGACAGATACGCAGTATTTT,CASSLGDKGAETDTQYF
TRBV6-1,many,TRBJ1-5,NA,TGTGCCAGCTCCGAAAACGGTAATCAGCCCCAGCATTTT,CASSENGNQPQHF
TRBV5-1,many,TRBJ2-1,NA,TGCGCCAGCAGCGAGATTCCGGACAGCTCCTACAATGAGCAGTTCTTC,CASSEIPDSSYNEQFF
TRBV12-3/TRBV12-4,many,TRBJ2-7,NA,TGTGCCAGCAGTGTCGAGAGGCTTTACGAGCAGTACTTC,CASSVERLYEQYF
TRBV20-1,many,TRBJ1-1,NA,TGCAGTGCCCGGCCAGGGATAAACACTGAAGCTTTCTTT,CSARPGINTEAFF
TRBV6-1,NA,TRBJ2-7,TRBD1,TGTGCCAGCAGAGACAGGGTACCCTACGAGCAGTACTTC,CASRDRVPYEQYF
TRBV5-1,many,TRBJ2-1,NA,TGCGCCAGCAGCTTGTCCCTAGCGAGCTACAATGAGCAGTTCTTC,CASSLSLASYNEQFF
TRBV7-2,many,TRBJ1-5,NA,TGTGCCAGCAGCCCTGGACAGATCAATCAGCCCCAGCATTTT,CASSPGQINQPQHF
TRBV24-1,NA,TRBJ2-3,NA,TGTGCCACCGCCATGGACAGAAGCACAGATACGCAGTATTTT,CATAMDRSTDTQYF
TRBV20-1,many,TRBJ2-6,TRBD1,TGCAGTGCTCTCGGGACAGTCTCTGGGGCCAACGTCCTGACTTTC,CSALGTVSGANVLTF
TRBV3-1,many,TRBJ1-1,NA,TGTGCCAGCAGCCAAGATGAGGGGACGAACACTGAAGCTTTCTTT,CASSQDEGTNTEAFF
TRBV20-1,few,TRBJ2-5,TRBD2,TGCAGTGCTAGAGATCCCAGCGGGAGAGTGGAGACCCAGTACTTC,CSARDPSGRVETQYF
TRBV7-6,many,TRBJ2-7,TRBD1,TGTGCCAGCAGCGCCCGGGACAGGGGCTACGAGCAGTACTTC,CASSARDRGYEQYF
TRBV9,NA,TRBJ2-3,NA,TGTGCCAGCAGCGAGGGGACTAGCACAGATACGCAGTATTTT,CASSEGTSTDTQYF
TRBV28,few,TRBJ2-2,NA,TGTGCCAGCAGTCTCCTCGGGGAGCTGTTTTTT,CASSLLGELFF
TRBV24-1,NA,TRBJ2-2,TRBD1,TGTGCCACCACCTGGACAGGGGGTAACGGGAGGGATGAACGAGACACCGGGGAGCTGTTTTTT,CATTWTGGNGRDERDTGELFF
TRBV4-1,many,TRBJ1-5,NA,TGCGCCAGCAGCCAAGATAGGGAGACGGCGAACAATCAGCCCCAGCATTTT,CASSQDRETANNQPQHF
TRBV12-3/TRBV12-4,many,TRBJ2-2,NA,TGTGCCAGCAGTCCCGGACAGTACACCGGGGAGCTGTTTTTT,CASSPGQYTGELFF
TRBV5-6,many,TRBJ2-4,NA,TGTGCCAGCAGCTTAGGAGAAGTAGACATTCAGTACTTC,CASSLGEVDIQYF
TRBV2,NA,TRBJ2-7,TRBD2,TGTGCCAGTCTACTAGCGGGGGGGCTGTACGAGCAGTACTTC,CASLLAGGLYEQYF
TRBV19,NA,TRBJ2-7,NA,TGTGCCAGTAGTACTGGGGGCGGTTTCTACGAGCAGTACTTC,CASSTGGGFYEQYF
TRBV11-2,NA,TRBJ2-1,TRBD1,TGTGCCAGCAGCCCCATACAGGGGGCGCGGAATGAGCAGTTCTTC,CASSPIQGARNEQFF
TRBV9,many,TRBJ1-1,NA,TGTGCCAGCAGCGAACTGAACACTGAAGCTTTCTTT,CASSELNTEAFF
TRBV11-3,many,TRBJ1-2,NA,TGTGCCAGCAGCTTGCGGACCGCTAACTATGGCTACACCTTC,CASSLRTANYGYTF
TRBV20-1,many,TRBJ1-4,NA,TGCAGTGCTGCACGGCCGGGCAGGAGCCATAATGAAAAACTGTTTTTT,CSAARPGRSHNEKLFF
TRBV20-1,many,TRBJ1-2,TRBD1,TGCAGTGCTAGATGGCAGGGGGCTTATGGCTACACCTTC,CSARWQGAYGYTF
TRBV20-1,many,TRBJ2-1,NA,TGCAGTGCCCCGGACTACCCCACATACAATGAGCAGTTCTTC,CSAPDYPTYNEQFF
TRBV4-1,NA,TRBJ2-7,TRBD2,TGCGCCAGCAGCCCACGGGGGGACCCCACCTACGAGCAGTACTTC,CASSPRGDPTYEQYF
TRBV7-8,many,TRBJ2-1,TRBD1,TGTGCCAGCAGCTTAACAGGGGGCTATGAGCAGTTCTTC,CASSLTGGYEQFF
TRBV30,many,TRBJ2-1,TRBD2,TGTGCCTCGTTTAGCGGGAGGACGGATGAGCAGTTCTTC,CASFSGRTDEQFF